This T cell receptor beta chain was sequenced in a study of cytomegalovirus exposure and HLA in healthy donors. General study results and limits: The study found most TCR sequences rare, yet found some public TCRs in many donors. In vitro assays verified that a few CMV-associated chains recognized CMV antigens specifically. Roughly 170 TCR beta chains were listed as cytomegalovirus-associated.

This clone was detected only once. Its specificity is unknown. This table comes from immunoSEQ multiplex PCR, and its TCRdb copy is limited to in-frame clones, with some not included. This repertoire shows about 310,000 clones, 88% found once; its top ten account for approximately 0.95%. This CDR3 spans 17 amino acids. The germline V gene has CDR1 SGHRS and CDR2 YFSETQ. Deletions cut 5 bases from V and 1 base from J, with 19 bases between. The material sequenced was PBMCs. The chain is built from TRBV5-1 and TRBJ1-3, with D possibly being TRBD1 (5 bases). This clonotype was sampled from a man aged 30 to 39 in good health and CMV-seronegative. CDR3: CASSNSPQATSGNTIYF. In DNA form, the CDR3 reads TGCGCCAGCAGTAATTCCCCACAGGCCACTTCTGGAAACACCATATATTTT. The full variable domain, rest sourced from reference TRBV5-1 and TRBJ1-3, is KAGVTQTPRYLIKTRGQQVTLSCSPISGHRSVSWYQQTPGQGLQFLFEYFSETQRNKGNFPGRFSGRQFSNSRSEMNVSTLELGDSALYLCASSNSPQATSGNTIYFGEGSWLTVV.